This entry lists 11 T cell receptor beta chains sequenced from one sample in a study of blood T cell repertoires in COVID-19. The repertoire was sequenced with immunoSEQ multiplex PCR; TCRdb's copy has only in-frame clones and lacks some. The sample holds around 100,000 clones, 70% to 80% seen once. The sequenced material came from peripheral blood. The receptors come from a man in his 70s with active or convalescent COVID-19.

The rearrangement links TRBV30 to TRBJ1-2, with TRBD1 matching 7 bases. V lost 3 bases to trimming and J lost 8 bases; unmatched junction nucleotides: 6. Germline V CDR1 and CDR2: GTSNPN, SVGIG (reference sequence). CDR3 size: 12 residues. The CDR3 spells CAWRSTGFGYTF. For the CDR3, the DNA is TGTGCCTGGAGATCGACAGGGTTCGGCTACACCTTC.

This rearrangement joins TRBV6-5 to TRBJ1-1; D not certain. V shed 0 bases and J shed 0 bases, with 11 bases lying between them. The germline CDR1 and CDR2 sequences are MNHEY and SVGAGI. The CDR3 runs to 16 residues. The chain's CDR3 is CASSYSIGALNTEAFF. In nucleotides, the CDR3 is TGTGCCAGCAGTTACTCGATAGGAGCCCTGAACACTGAAGCTTTCTTT.

This rearrangement joins TRBV9 to TRBJ1-1; TRBD1 matches at 10 bases. Germline CDR1 and CDR2: SGDLS and YYNGEE. This CDR3 is 12 amino acids long. Trimming cost V 4 bases and J 11 bases; bases outside gene matches: 5. The CDR3 is CASSPGQGVAFF. In DNA, the CDR3 is TGTGCCAGCAGCCCCGGACAGGGGGTGGCTTTCTTT.

The chain combines TRBV6-5 with TRBJ2-7; 8 bases fit TRBD1. Germline assignment: CDR1 MNHEY and CDR2 SVGAGI. The ends lost 4 bases at V and 2 bases at J; junction bases unmatched: 7. The CDR3 has 15 amino acids. CDR3 nucleotide sequence: TGTGCCAGCAGTTTTACAGGGGGGACCCCCTACGAGCAGTACTTC. This codes for CASSFTGGTPYEQYF.

J is TRBJ1-1 and V is TRBV5-1; D may be TRBD1 (6 bases). Trimming pared 3 bases from V and 0 bases from J, leaving 15 bases between. The CDR3 is 16 residues long. Germline V gene sequence: CDR1 SGHRS, CDR2 YFSETQ. DNA for the CDR3: TGCGCCAGCAGCTCACACCGGACAGACTTGAACACTGAAGCTTTCTTT. Translation gives CASSSHRTDLNTEAFF.

The chain carries TRBV10-1 and TRBJ2-3; possible D gene TRBD2, 6 bases. There are 15 residues in the CDR3. Deletions cut 2 bases from V and 0 bases from J, with 9 bases between. Per the germline V gene, CDR1 is WNHNN and CDR2 is SYGVQD (reference sequence). Here the CDR3 reads CASSEGSGSTDTQYF. The CDR3, as DNA: TGCGCCAGCAGTGAGGGTAGCGGAAGCACAGATACGCAGTATTTT.

This clone has just a few counts. The rearrangement links TRBV7-3 to TRBJ1-6; D is unresolved. The CDR3 runs to 15 residues. CDR1 is SGHTA and CDR2 is FQGTGA in the germline V gene. Trimming removed 1 base from V and 8 bases from J, with 12 bases in between. CDR3 residues: CASSLIHGAHSPLHF. DNA for the CDR3: TGTGCCAGCAGCTTAATACACGGAGCTCATTCACCCCTCCACTTT.

V is TRBV7-3 and J is TRBJ1-6; D not resolved. Per the germline V gene, CDR1 is SGHTA and CDR2 is FQGTGA. Trimming cost V 2 bases and J 5 bases, with 13 bases left between them. This CDR3 contains 16 residues. As DNA, the CDR3 is TGTGCCAGCAGCTTAGGCGGGCCGGTCGATAATTCACCCCTCCACTTT. Its protein is CASSLGGPVDNSPLHF. The full variable domain, rest sourced from reference TRBV7-3 and TRBJ1-6, is GAGVSQTPSNKVTEKGKYVELRCDPISGHTALYWYRQSLGQGPEFLIYFQGTGAADDSGLPNDRFFAVRPEGSVSTLKIQRTERGDSAVYLCASSLGGPVDNSPLHFGNGTRLTVT.

The J gene is TRBJ1-3, the V gene TRBV3-1 (or the pseudogene TRBV3-2); a weak D match, TRBD1 (5 bases). This CDR3 has 12 residues. V was shortened by 1 base and J by 11 bases, with 9 bases between the two germline ends. Per germline, CDR1 LGHDT and CDR2 YNNKEL (reference sequence). In DNA, the CDR3 is TGTGCCAGCAGCCAAGCCTCGGGGGCCATATATTTT. Translating it yields CASSQASGAIYF.

This chain joins TRBV6-5 and TRBJ2-5; perhaps TRBD2 as D (5 bases). Trimming stripped 2 bases from V and 5 bases from J, with 12 bases between. The length of the CDR3 is 14 residues. CDR1 and CDR2 (germline): MNHEY, SVGAGI. The CDR3 DNA sequence: TGTGCCAGCAGTTACGCCACTAGTGGTGAGACCCAGTACTTC. Amino acid sequence: CASSYATSGETQYF.

The chain recombines TRBV7-2 with TRBJ1-2; 10 bases fit TRBD1. V trimming: 5 bases; J trimming: 7 bases; junction bases outside the gene matches: 7. This CDR3 region has 14 residues. Germline V CDR1 and CDR2: SGHTA, FQGNSA. The CDR3 reads CASSPRQGATGYTF. CDR3 sequence (DNA): TGTGCCAGCAGCCCACGACAGGGGGCTACTGGCTACACCTTC.